This T cell receptor beta chain was sequenced in a study of cytomegalovirus exposure and HLA in healthy donors. In the PCR, 60 Vbeta and 13 Jbeta primers were used. The protocol was immunoSEQ multiplex PCR, while the TCRdb copy is restricted to in-frame clones and leaves out a portion. Of about 120,000 clones in the sample, 15% were seen once. V was trimmed by 2 bases and J by 1 base, leaving 6 bases between them. This CDR3 contains 14 residues. Looked up from germline, CDR1 is WNHNN and CDR2 is SYGVQD (reference sequence). The chain employs TRBV10-1 and TRBJ2-1; the D is unclear. This TCR derives from a woman between 18 and 30 years old in good health and CMV-seronegative. Material: PBMCs. The CDR3 sequence: CASSEGRSYNEQFF. As DNA, the CDR3 is TGCGCCAGCAGTGAGGGCCGTTCCTACAATGAGCAGTTCTTC.